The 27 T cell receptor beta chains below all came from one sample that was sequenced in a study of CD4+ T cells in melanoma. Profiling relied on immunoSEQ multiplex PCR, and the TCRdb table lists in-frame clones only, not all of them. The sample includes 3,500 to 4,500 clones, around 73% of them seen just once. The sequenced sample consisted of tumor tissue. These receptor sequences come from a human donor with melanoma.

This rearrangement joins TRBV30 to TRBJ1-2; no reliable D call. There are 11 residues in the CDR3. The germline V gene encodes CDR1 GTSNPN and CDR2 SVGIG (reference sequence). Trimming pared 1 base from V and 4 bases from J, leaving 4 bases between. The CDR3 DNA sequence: TGTGCCTGGAGTGACACCTATGGCTACACCTTC. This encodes CAWSDTYGYTF.

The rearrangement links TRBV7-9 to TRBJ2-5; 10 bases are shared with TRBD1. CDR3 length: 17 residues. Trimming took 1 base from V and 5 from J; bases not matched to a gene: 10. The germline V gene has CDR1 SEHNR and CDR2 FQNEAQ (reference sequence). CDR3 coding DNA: TGTGCCAGCAGCTTAGGCGGTGGGACAGGGGTAAGGGAGACCCAGTACTTC. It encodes CASSLGGGTGVRETQYF.

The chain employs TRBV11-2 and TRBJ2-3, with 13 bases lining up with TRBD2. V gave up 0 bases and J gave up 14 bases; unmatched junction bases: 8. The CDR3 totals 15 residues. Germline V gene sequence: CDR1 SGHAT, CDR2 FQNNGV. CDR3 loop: CASSLDLTSGGARYF. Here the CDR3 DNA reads TGTGCCAGCAGCTTAGATCTTACTAGCGGGGGGGCCAGGTATTTT.

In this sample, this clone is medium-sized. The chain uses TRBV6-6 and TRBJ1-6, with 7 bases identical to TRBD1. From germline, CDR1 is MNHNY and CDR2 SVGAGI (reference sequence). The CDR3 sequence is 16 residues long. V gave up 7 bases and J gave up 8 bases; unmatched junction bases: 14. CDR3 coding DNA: TGTGCCAGCACCCACGGTAACAGGGGACGGCATTCACCCCTCCACTTT. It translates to CASTHGNRGRHSPLHF.

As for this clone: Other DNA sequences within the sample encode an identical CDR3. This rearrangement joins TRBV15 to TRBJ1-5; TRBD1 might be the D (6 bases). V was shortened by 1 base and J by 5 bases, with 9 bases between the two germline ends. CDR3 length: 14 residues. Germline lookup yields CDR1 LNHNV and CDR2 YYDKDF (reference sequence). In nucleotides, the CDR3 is TGTGCCACCAGCAGAGCGGGGGGCTATCAGCCCCAGCATTTT. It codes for CATSRAGGYQPQHF.

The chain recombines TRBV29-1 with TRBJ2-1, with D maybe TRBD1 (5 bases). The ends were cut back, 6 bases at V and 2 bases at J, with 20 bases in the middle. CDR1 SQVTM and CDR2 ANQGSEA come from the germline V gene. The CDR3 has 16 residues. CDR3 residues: CSVYGAPQLPYNEQFF. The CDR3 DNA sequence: TGCAGCGTATATGGGGCCCCCCAGTTGCCCTACAATGAGCAGTTCTTC.

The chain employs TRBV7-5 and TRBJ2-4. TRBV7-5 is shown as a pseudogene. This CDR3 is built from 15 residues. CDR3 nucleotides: TGTGCCAGAAGCTTAGTAGGCTTAGCCAAAAACATTCAGTACTTC. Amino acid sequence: CARSLVGLAKNIQYF.

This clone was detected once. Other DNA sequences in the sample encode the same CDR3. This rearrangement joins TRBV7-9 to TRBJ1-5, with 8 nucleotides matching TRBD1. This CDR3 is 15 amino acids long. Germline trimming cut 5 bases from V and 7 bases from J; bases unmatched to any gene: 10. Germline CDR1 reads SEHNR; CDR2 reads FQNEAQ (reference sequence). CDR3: CASSPIGQGRQPQHF. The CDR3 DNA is TGTGCCAGCAGCCCCATCGGACAGGGAAGGCAGCCCCAGCATTTT.

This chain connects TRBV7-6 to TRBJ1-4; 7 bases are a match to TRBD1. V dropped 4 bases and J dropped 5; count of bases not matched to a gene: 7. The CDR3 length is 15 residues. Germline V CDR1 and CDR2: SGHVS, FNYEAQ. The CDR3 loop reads CASSSLQGQNEKLFF. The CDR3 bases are TGTGCCAGCAGCTCGTTACAGGGGCAGAATGAAAAACTGTTTTTT.

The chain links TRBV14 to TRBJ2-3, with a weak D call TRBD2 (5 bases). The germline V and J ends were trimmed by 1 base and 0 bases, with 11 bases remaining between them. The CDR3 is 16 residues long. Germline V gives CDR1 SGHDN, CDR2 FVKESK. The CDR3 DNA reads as TGTGCCAGCAGCCAAGCGCTAGCAGCTAGCACAGATACGCAGTATTTT. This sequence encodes CASSQALAASTDTQYF.

The CDR3 reads CASEPFGGSTYNEQFF. CDR3 in DNA: TGCGCCAGCGAACCGTTTGGCGGGAGTACCTACAATGAGCAGTTCTTC. The V gene is TRBV4-1, the J gene TRBJ2-1; 7 bases match TRBD2. Germline CDR1 MGHRA, CDR2 YSYEKL. V lost 8 bases and J lost 2; bases outside the gene matches: 12. This CDR3 region has 16 residues.

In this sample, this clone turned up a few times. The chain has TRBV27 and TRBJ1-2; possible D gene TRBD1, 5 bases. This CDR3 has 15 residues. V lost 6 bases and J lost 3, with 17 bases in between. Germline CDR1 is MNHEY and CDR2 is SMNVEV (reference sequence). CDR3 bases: TGTGCCAGCAGCCCCTTGGGGGGATTGGACTATGGCTACACCTTC. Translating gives CASSPLGGLDYGYTF.

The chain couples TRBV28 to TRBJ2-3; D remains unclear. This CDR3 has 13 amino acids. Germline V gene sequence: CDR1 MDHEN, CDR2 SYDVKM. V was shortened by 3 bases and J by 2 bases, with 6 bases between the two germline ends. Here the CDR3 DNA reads TGTGCCAGCAGTTTGGGCTTCACAGATACGCAGTATTTT. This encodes CASSLGFTDTQYF.

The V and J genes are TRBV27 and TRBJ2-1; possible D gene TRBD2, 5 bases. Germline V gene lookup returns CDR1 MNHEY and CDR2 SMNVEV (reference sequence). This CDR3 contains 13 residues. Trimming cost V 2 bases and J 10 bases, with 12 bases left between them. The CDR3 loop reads CASSLGSGVEQFF. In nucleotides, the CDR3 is TGTGCCAGCAGTTTAGGATCCGGGGTAGAGCAGTTCTTC.

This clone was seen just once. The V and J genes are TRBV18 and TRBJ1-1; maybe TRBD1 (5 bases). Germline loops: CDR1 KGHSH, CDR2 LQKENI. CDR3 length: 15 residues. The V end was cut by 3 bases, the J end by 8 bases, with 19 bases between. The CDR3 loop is CASSPPRGRFLEAFF. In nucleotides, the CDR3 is TGTGCCAGCTCACCGCCCCGGGGCCGGTTTCTAGAAGCTTTCTTT.

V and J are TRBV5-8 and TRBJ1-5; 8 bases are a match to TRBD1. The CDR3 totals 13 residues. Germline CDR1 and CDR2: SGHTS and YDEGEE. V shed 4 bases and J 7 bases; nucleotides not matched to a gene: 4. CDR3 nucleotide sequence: TGTGCCAGCAGCAAGGACAGGGAACAGCCCCAGCATTTT. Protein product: CASSKDREQPQHF.

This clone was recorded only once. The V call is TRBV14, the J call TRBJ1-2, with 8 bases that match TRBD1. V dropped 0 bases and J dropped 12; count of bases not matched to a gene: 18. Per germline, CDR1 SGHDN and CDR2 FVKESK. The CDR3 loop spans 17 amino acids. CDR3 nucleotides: TGTGCCAGCAGCCAAGAATTTCAGGAGTGGACAGGGCAGATACACACCTTC. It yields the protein CASSQEFQEWTGQIHTF.

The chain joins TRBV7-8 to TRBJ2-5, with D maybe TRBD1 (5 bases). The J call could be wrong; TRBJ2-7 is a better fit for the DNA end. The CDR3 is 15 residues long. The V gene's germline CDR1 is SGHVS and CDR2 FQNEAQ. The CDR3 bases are TGTGCCAGCAGCTTCATGGGCAGGGCAGGCGACGAGCAGTACTTC. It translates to CASSFMGRAGDEQYF.

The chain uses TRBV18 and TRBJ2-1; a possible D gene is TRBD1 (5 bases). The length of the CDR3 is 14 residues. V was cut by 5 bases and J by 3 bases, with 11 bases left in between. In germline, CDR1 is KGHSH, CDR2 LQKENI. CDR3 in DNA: TGTGCCAGCTCAGCTACAGGCTACTACAATGAGCAGTTCTTC. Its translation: CASSATGYYNEQFF.

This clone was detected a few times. The CDR3 DNA reads as TGCGCCAGCAGCCAAGATAATCGTGTAGGCTTAGACTTGAAGACCCAGTACTTC. Its translation: CASSQDNRVGLDLKTQYF. This chain joins TRBV4-3 and TRBJ2-5; D gene ambiguous. Germline V gives CDR1 LGHNA, CDR2 YSLEER. CDR3 length: 18 residues. Trimming removed 0 bases from V and 6 bases from J, with 23 bases in between.

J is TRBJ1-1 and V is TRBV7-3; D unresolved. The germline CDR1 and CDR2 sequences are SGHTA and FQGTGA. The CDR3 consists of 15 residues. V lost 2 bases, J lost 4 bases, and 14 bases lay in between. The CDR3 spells CASSLVASGGTEAFF. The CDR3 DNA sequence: TGTGCCAGCAGCTTAGTTGCCTCGGGTGGCACTGAAGCTTTCTTT. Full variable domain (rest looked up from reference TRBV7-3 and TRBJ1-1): GAGVSQTPSNKVTEKGKYVELRCDPISGHTALYWYRQSLGQGPEFLIYFQGTGAADDSGLPNDRFFAVRPEGSVSTLKIQRTERGDSAVYLCASSLVASGGTEAFFGQGTRLTVV.

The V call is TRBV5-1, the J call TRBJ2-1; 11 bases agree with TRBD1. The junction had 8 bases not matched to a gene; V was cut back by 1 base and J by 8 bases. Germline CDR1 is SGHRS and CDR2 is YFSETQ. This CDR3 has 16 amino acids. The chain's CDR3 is CASSLSPGQGEYEQFF. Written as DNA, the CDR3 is TGCGCCAGCAGCTTGTCGCCGGGACAGGGGGAATATGAGCAGTTCTTC.

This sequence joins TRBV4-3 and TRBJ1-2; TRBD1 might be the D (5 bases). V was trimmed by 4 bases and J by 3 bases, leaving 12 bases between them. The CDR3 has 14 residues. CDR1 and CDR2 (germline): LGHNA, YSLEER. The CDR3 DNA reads TGCGCCAGCAGCCCGGGACTTCGGGACTATGGCTACACCTTC. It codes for CASSPGLRDYGYTF.

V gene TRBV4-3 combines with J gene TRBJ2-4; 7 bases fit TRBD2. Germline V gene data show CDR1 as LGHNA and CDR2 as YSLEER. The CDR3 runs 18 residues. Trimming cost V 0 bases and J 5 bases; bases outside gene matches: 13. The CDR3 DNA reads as TGCGCCAGCAGCCAAGATGGGGTGGGGGGGTCCGTACAAAACATTCAGTACTTC. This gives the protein CASSQDGVGGSVQNIQYF.

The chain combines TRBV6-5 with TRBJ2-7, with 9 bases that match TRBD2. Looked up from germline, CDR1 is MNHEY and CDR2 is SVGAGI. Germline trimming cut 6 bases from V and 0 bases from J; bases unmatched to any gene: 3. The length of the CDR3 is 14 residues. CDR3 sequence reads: CASSLAGDSYEQYF. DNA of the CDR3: TGTGCCAGCAGCTTAGCGGGGGACTCCTACGAGCAGTACTTC.

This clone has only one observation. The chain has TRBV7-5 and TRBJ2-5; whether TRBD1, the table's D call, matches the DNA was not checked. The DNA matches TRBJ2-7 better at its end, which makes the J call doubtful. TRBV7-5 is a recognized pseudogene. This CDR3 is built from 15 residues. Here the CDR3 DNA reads TGTGCCAGAAGCTTGACCGGGACAGGGCCCTACGAGCAGTACTTC. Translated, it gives CARSLTGTGPYEQYF.

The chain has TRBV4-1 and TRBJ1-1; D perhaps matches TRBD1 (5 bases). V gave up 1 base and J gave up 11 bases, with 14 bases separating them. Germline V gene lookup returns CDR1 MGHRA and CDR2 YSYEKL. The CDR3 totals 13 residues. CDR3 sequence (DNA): TGCGCCAGCAGCCAAGTCCCAGGGCGGCGTGCTTTCTTT. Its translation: CASSQVPGRRAFF.